What follows are 9 T cell receptor beta chains derived from one specimen sequenced in a study of blood T cell repertoires in COVID-19. Assay used: immunoSEQ multiplex PCR; TCRdb lists only in-frame clones, some missing. The sample contains some 160,000 clones, approximately 80% of which appear only once. The sequenced sample consisted of PBMCs or T cells enriched from blood (not recorded which). These receptors originate from a woman aged 45-60 years who had recovered from COVID-19.

The rearrangement uses TRBV2 and TRBJ1-6; tentatively, D is TRBD1 (5 bases). Trimming pared 3 bases from V and 7 bases from J, leaving 10 bases between. CDR3 size: 14 residues. Germline V lookup: CDR1 SNHLY, CDR2 FYNNEI. The CDR3 region has the DNA TGTGCCAGCAGTGAGTACAGGTCGAATTCACCCCTCCACTTT. Amino acids: CASSEYRSNSPLHF.

This chain connects TRBV28 to TRBJ2-7, with a weak D call TRBD2 (5 bases). Trimming pared 3 bases from V and 2 bases from J, leaving 11 bases between. The CDR3 has 14 residues. Per the germline V gene, CDR1 is MDHEN and CDR2 is SYDVKM. The CDR3 reads CASSFVGNPYEQYF. The CDR3 bases are TGTGCCAGCAGTTTCGTCGGGAACCCCTACGAGCAGTACTTC.

In its sample, this clone was seen a few times. The chain has TRBV6-4 and TRBJ1-5; no clear D. CDR1 is MRHNA, CDR2 SNTAGT, per germline. CDR3 length: 18 amino acids. V lost 7 bases and J lost 2, with 24 bases in between. The CDR3 sequence is CASIFSPPRRFGNQPQHF. CDR3 sequence (DNA): TGTGCCAGCATTTTTAGTCCCCCCCGGAGATTTGGCAATCAGCCCCAGCATTTT.

The rearrangement uses TRBV3-1 (or the pseudogene TRBV3-2) and TRBJ2-5, with 8 nucleotides matching TRBD2. The V and J ends lost 0 bases and 5 bases, in that order; junction bases with no gene match: 11. Germline lookup yields CDR1 LGHDT and CDR2 YNNKEL (reference sequence). This CDR3 contains 17 residues. CDR3 sequence reads: CASSQEGPSGWAETQYF. CDR3 in DNA: TGTGCCAGCAGCCAAGAAGGGCCTAGCGGGTGGGCGGAGACCCAGTACTTC.

The chain joins TRBV12-3 or TRBV12-4 to TRBJ2-7, with unresolved D. The CDR3 spans 13 residues. Trimming took 5 bases from V and 7 from J, leaving 15 bases between them. The CDR3 DNA reads as TGTGCCAGCAGTCTTGGTCTCCATCGGGAGCAGTACTTC. Its translation is CASSLGLHREQYF.

The chain employs TRBV7-2 and TRBJ2-2; D gene uncertain. Germline-derived CDR1 and CDR2 are SGHTA and FQGNSA. With 1 base removed from V and 8 bases from J, the gap between germline ends came to 11 bases. The CDR3 has 14 amino acids. As DNA, the CDR3 is TGTGCCAGCAGCTTAGAACTCTGGGCTGGGGAGCTGTTTTTT. Its translation is CASSLELWAGELFF.

The genes are TRBV28 and TRBJ1-5; tentative D call: TRBD1 (5 bases). CDR1 is MDHEN and CDR2 is SYDVKM in the germline V gene. This CDR3 region has 17 residues. V was pared by 6 bases and J by 15 bases, with 33 bases between. This CDR3 reads CASSHPSGTHSIGRGHF. The DNA of the CDR3 is TGTGCCAGCAGCCATCCCTCTGGGACTCATTCAATAGGGAGAGGGCATTTT.

V gene TRBV2 combines with J gene TRBJ2-7, with 9 bases aligning to TRBD2. With 6 bases clipped from V and 3 bases from J, the junction kept 3 bases outside the gene matches. This CDR3 comprises 13 residues. CDR1 is SNHLY, CDR2 FYNNEI, per germline. CDR3 coding DNA: TGTGCCAGCAGCTTGACTAGCGGCTACGAGCAGTACTTC. This encodes CASSLTSGYEQYF.

This clone was counted once. The rearrangement uses TRBV7-2 and TRBJ2-1; D not resolved. The length of the CDR3 is 13 residues. V lost 8 bases, J lost 8 bases, and 16 bases lay in between. Germline V lookup: CDR1 SGHTA, CDR2 FQGNSA. This CDR3 is CASVSTLDYEQFF. CDR3 coding DNA: TGTGCCAGCGTCTCTACTCTAGATTATGAGCAGTTCTTC. Filled out from reference TRBV7-2 and TRBJ2-1, the complete variable domain reads GAGVSQSPSNKVTEKGKDVELRCDPISGHTALYWYRQSLGQGLEFLIYFQGNSAPDKSGLPSDRFSAERTGGSVSTLTIQRTQQEDSAVYLCASVSTLDYEQFFGPGTRLTVL.